These 10 T cell receptor beta chains were all obtained from the same sample, sequenced in a study of T cell repertoires in ileal Crohn's disease (dated by TCRdb to the late 2010s). Libraries were built with the immunoSEQ multiplex PCR assay. TCRdb limited this immuneACCESS table to in-frame rearrangements with V and J called. A share of clones is missing; checked studies link under half to unresolved V genes, and the rest is unexplained. The sample includes 13,000 or so clones, with roughly 78% observed a single time. Roughly 4.5% of the sample is held by the ten biggest clonotypes. Sample time point, as interpreted from the label and publication: neoterminal ileum biopsy at postoperative endoscopy, about 6 months after surgery. The sample taken for sequencing was ileal tissue. These receptors came from an adult with Crohn's disease.

The J gene is TRBJ1-4, the V gene TRBV6-1; no clear D. V shed 10 bases and J shed 4 bases, with 13 bases lying between them. From germline, CDR1 is MNHNS and CDR2 SASEGT. The CDR3 has 13 amino acids. The CDR3 loop reads CAIRGEGNEKLFF. CDR3 bases: TGTGCCATCCGGGGTGAGGGTAATGAAAAACTGTTTTTT.

This clone was picked up a small number of times. The chain carries TRBV28 and TRBJ1-2; weak D call: TRBD1 (5 bases). The CDR3 sequence is 13 residues long. Germline CDR1 reads MDHEN; CDR2 reads SYDVKM. Between the trimmed V and J ends, which lost 8 bases and 1 base, there was a span of 11 bases. DNA for the CDR3: TGTGCCAGCTGTGGGGGAGGTAACTATGGCTACACCTTC. This gives the protein CASCGGGNYGYTF.

This chain connects TRBV5-4 to TRBJ2-5; 9 nucleotides line up with TRBD1. The CDR3 has 14 amino acids. V lost 3 bases to trimming and J lost 5 bases; unmatched junction nucleotides: 5. Germline CDR1 and CDR2: SGHNT and YYREEE (reference sequence). The CDR3 reads CASSSRDRDETQYF. The DNA for the CDR3 is TGTGCCAGCAGCTCCCGGGACAGGGACGAGACCCAGTACTTC.

This rearrangement joins TRBV4-1 to TRBJ1-2; 7 bases agree with TRBD1. After removal of 0 bases from V and 4 bases from J, the junction contained 5 bases not matched to a gene. CDR1 and CDR2 (germline): MGHRA, YSYEKL. The CDR3 length is 15 residues. This CDR3 is CASSQEGTALYGYTF. The CDR3 DNA reads as TGCGCCAGCAGCCAAGAAGGGACAGCACTCTATGGCTACACCTTC.

The genes are TRBV9 and TRBJ2-2, with 9 bases aligning to TRBD1. The CDR3 is made up of 15 amino acids. Losses at the gene ends were 5 bases for V and 3 bases for J; bases not matched to a gene: 5. Germline values: CDR1 SGDLS, CDR2 YYNGEE. CDR3 region: CASRIGQGYTGELFF. In nucleotides, the CDR3 is TGTGCCAGCAGAATAGGACAGGGGTACACCGGGGAGCTGTTTTTT.

The chain employs TRBV7-9 and TRBJ1-3; D is undetermined. Trimming stripped 1 base from V and 3 bases from J, with 13 bases between. This CDR3 is built from 16 residues. Per germline, CDR1 SEHNR and CDR2 FQNEAQ (reference sequence). Here the CDR3 DNA reads TGTGCCAGCAGCTTAGAAACGGGGATTGGTGGAAACACCATATATTTT. Encoded protein: CASSLETGIGGNTIYF.

This clone was seen more than once but under ten times. The chain has TRBV19 and TRBJ1-5; 11 bases are shared with TRBD1. Germline-derived CDR1 and CDR2 are LNHDA and SQIVND (reference sequence). The length of the CDR3 is 15 residues. V shed 3 bases and J 7 bases; nucleotides not matched to a gene: 5. CDR3 in amino acids: CASSIGTGGGQPQHF. The CDR3 DNA reads TGTGCCAGTAGTATCGGGACAGGGGGTGGGCAGCCCCAGCATTTT.

The chain joins TRBV5-6 to TRBJ2-1; TRBD1 might be the D (6 bases). The V gene's germline CDR1 is SGHDT and CDR2 YYEEEE. The germline V and J ends were trimmed by 2 bases and 4 bases, with 10 bases remaining between them. This CDR3 is 14 amino acids long. CDR3 sequence: CASSFQGRYNEQFF. CDR3 nucleotide sequence: TGTGCCAGCAGCTTTCAGGGGAGATACAATGAGCAGTTCTTC.

This sequence joins TRBV7-6 and TRBJ1-1; perhaps TRBD1 as D (6 bases). With 5 bases removed from V and 5 bases from J, the gap between germline ends came to 15 bases. This CDR3 region has 14 residues. Looked up from germline, CDR1 is SGHVS and CDR2 is FNYEAQ. In DNA, the CDR3 is TGTGCCAGCAGCCCACAGGGTGTAGGAACTGAAGCTTTCTTT. Translated: CASSPQGVGTEAFF.

The chain is built from TRBV9 and TRBJ1-1; D may be TRBD1 (5 bases). The CDR3 sequence is 16 residues long. CDR1 and CDR2 (germline): SGDLS, YYNGEE. V was clipped by 0 bases and J by 0 bases, with 12 bases between them. The CDR3 DNA reads as TGTGCCAGCAGCGTAGCCAGGGAGGGAATGAACACTGAAGCTTTCTTT. This codes for CASSVAREGMNTEAFF. The full variable domain, rest sourced from reference TRBV9 and TRBJ1-1, is DSGVTQTPKHLITATGQRVTLRCSPRSGDLSVYWYQQSLDQGLQFLIQYYNGEERAKGNILERFSAQQFPDLHSELNLSSLELGDSALYFCASSVAREGMNTEAFFGQGTRLTVV.